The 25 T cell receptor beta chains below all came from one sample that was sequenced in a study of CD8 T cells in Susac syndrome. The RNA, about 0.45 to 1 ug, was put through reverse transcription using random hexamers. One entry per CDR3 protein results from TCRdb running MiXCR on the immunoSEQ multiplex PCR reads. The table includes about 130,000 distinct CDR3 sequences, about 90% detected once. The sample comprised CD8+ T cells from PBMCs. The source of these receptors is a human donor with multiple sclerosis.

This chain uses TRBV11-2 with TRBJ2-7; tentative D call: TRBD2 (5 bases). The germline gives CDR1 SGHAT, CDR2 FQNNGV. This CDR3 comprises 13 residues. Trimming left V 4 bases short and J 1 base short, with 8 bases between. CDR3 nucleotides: TGTGCCAGCAGCTGGACTCCGTCCTACGAGCAGTACTTC. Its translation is CASSWTPSYEQYF.

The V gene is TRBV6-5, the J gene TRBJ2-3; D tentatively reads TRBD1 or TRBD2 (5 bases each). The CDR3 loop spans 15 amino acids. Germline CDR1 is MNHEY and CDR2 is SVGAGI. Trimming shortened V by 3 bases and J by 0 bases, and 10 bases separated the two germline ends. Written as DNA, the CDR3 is TGTGCCAGCAGTTATGGTGGGGGTAGCACAGATACGCAGTATTTT. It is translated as CASSYGGGSTDTQYF.

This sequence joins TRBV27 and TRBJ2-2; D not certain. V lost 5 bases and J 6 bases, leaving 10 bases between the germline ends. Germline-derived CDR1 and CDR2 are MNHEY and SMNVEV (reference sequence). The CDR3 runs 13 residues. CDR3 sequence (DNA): TGTGCCAGCAGTCCCTCTCTCGCCGGGGAGCTGTTTTTT. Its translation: CASSPSLAGELFF.

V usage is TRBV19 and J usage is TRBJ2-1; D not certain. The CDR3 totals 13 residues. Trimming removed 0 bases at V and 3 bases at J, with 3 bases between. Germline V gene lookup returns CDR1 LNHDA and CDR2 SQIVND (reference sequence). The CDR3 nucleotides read TGTGCCAGTAGTATAGACATCTACAATGAGCAGTTCTTC. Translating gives CASSIDIYNEQFF.

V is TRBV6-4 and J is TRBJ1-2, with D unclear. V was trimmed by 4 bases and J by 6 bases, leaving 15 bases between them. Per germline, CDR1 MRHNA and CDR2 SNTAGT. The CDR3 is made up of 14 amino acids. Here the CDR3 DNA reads TGTGCCAGCAGTGCTAATGGGGAGACGGATGGCTACACCTTC. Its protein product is CASSANGETDGYTF.

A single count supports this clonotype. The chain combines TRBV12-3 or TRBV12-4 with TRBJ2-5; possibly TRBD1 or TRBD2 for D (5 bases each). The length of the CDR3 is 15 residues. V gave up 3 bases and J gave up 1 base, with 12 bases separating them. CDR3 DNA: TGTGCCAGCAGTTTGGGGGAGCCTCTCCAAGAGACCCAGTACTTC. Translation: CASSLGEPLQETQYF.

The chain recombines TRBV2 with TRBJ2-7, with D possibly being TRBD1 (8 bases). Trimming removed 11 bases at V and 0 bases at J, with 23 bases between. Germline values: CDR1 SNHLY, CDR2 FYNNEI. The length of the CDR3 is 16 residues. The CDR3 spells CAYGGTGGLSSYEQYF. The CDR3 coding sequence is TGTGCCTACGGGGGGACAGGAGGCCTCAGCTCCTACGAGCAGTACTTC.

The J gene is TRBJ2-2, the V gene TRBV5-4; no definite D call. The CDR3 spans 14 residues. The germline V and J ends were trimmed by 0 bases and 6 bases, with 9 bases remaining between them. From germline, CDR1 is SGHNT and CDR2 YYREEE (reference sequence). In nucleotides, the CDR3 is TGTGCCAGCAGCTTGGAGCCTGTCTCCGGGGAGCTGTTTTTT. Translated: CASSLEPVSGELFF.

The CDR3 DNA sequence: TGTGCCAGACGGTTCGGGTCGAACTCTGGAAACACCATATATTTT. This sequence encodes CARRFGSNSGNTIYF. The rearrangement links TRBV25-1 to TRBJ1-3; no firm D call. V shed 9 bases and J shed 0 bases, with 15 bases lying between them. The CDR3 has 15 amino acids. Germline V CDR1 and CDR2: MGHDK, SYGVNS.

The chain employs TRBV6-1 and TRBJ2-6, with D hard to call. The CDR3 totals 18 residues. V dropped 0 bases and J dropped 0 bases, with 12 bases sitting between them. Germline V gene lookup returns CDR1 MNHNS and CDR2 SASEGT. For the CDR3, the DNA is TGTGCCAGCAGTGAAGCGCGAATCTATAGCTCTGGGGCCAACGTCCTGACTTTC. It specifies CASSEARIYSSGANVLTF.

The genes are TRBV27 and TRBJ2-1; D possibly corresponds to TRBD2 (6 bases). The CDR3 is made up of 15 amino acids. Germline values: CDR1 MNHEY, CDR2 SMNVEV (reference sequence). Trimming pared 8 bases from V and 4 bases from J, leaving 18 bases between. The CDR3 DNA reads TGTGCCAGCGGGTTGTCCGGGACTCTTTACAATGAGCAGTTCTTC. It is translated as CASGLSGTLYNEQFF.

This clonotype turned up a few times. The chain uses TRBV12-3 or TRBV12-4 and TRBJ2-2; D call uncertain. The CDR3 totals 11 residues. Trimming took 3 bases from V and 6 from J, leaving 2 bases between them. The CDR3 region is CASSFSGELFF. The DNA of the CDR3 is TGTGCCAGCAGTTTTTCCGGGGAGCTGTTTTTT.

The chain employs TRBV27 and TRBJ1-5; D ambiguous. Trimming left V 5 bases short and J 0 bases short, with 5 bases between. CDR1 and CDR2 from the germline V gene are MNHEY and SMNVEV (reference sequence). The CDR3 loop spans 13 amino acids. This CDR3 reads CASSVISNQPQHF. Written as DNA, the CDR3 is TGTGCCAGCAGTGTTATTAGCAATCAGCCCCAGCATTTT.

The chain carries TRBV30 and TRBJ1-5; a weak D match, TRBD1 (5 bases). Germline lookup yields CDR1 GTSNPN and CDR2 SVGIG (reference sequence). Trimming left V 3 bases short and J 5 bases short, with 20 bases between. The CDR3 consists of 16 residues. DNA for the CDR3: TGTGCCTGGAGAGGGCGACGGTCCGGGGGGGATCAGCCCCAGCATTTT. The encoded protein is CAWRGRRSGGDQPQHF.

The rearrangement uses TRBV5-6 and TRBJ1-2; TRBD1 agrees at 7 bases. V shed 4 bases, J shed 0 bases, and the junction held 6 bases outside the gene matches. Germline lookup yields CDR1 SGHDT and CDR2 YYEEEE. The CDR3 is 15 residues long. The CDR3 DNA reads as TGTGCCAGCAGCGCTTACAGGGGACCTAACTATGGCTACACCTTC. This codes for CASSAYRGPNYGYTF.

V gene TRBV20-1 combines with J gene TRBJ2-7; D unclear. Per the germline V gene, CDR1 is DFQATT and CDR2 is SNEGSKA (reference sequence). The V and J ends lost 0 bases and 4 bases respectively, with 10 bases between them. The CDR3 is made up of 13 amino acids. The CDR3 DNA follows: TGCAGTGCTAGAGATCTTACGGTTTACGAGCAGTACTTC. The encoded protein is CSARDLTVYEQYF.

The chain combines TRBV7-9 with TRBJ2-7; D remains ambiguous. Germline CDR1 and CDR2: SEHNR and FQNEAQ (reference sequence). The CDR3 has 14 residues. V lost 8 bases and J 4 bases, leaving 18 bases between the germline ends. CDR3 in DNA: TGTGCCAGCGTACGAGGTTCAGGTCCTTACGAGCAGTACTTC. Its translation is CASVRGSGPYEQYF.

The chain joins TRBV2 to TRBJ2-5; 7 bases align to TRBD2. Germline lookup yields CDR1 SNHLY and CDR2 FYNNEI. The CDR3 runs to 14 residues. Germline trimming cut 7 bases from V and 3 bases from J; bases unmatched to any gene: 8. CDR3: CASKPRAGEETQYF. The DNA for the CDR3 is TGTGCCAGCAAACCCCGGGCGGGAGAAGAGACCCAGTACTTC.

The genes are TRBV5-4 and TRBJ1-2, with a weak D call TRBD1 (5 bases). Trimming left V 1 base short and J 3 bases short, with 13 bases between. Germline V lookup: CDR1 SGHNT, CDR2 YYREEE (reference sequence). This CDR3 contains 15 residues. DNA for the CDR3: TGTGCCAGCAGCTTGTCCCCAGGGATGGACTATGGCTACACCTTC. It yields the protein CASSLSPGMDYGYTF. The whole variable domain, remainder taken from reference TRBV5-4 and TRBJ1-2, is ETGVTQSPTHLIKTRGQQVTLRCSSQSGHNTVSWYQQALGQGPQFIFQYYREEENGRGNFPPRFSGLQFPNYSSELNVNALELDDSALYLCASSLSPGMDYGYTFGSGTRLTVV.

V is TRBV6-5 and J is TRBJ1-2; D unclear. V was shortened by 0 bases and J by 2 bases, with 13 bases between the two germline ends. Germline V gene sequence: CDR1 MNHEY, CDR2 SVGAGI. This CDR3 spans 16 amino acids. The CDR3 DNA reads TGTGCCAGCAGTTACTCAGGTCCCAGTACCAACTATGGCTACACCTTC. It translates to CASSYSGPSTNYGYTF.

CDR3 DNA: TGTGCCAGCAATCGGGGAGGGGGCAATGAGCAGTTCTTC. It is translated as CASNRGGGNEQFF. The chain carries TRBV2 and TRBJ2-1; perhaps TRBD2 as D (7 bases). Germline V gives CDR1 SNHLY, CDR2 FYNNEI. The CDR3 is 13 amino acids. V was trimmed by 7 bases and J by 6 bases, leaving 13 bases between them.

This chain's CDR3 is CASSLVRDRASYGYTF. The CDR3 DNA follows: TGTGCCAGCAGCTTAGTTCGGGACAGAGCATCCTATGGCTACACCTTC. The chain carries TRBV7-9 and TRBJ1-2, with 7 bases fitting TRBD1. Germline V gene sequence: CDR1 SEHNR, CDR2 FQNEAQ (reference sequence). J lost 4 bases, V lost 1 base, and 9 bases had no gene match. CDR3 length: 16 amino acids. Filled out from reference TRBV7-9 and TRBJ1-2, the complete variable domain reads DTGVSQNPRHKITKRGQNVTFRCDPISEHNRLYWYRQTLGQGPEFLTYFQNEAQLEKSRLLSDRFSAERPKGSFSTLEIQRTEQGDSAMYLCASSLVRDRASYGYTFGSGTRLTVV.

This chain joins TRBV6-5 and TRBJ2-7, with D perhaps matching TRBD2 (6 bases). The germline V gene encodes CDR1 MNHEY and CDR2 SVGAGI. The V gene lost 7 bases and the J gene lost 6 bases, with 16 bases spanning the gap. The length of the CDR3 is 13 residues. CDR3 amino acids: CASTGTPFGEQYF. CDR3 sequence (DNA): TGTGCCAGCACCGGGACTCCCTTCGGCGAGCAGTACTTC.

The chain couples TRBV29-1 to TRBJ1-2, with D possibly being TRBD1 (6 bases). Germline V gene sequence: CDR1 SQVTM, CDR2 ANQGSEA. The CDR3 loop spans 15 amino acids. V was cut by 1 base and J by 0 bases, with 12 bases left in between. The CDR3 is CSVEGGQLTNYGYTF. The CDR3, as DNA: TGCAGCGTTGAAGGAGGACAGCTTACTAACTATGGCTACACCTTC.

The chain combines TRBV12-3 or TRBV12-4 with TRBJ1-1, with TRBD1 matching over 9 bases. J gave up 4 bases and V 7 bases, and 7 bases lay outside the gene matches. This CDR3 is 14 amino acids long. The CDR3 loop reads CASILLQGATEAFF. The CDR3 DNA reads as TGTGCCAGCATCCTACTACAGGGGGCCACTGAAGCTTTCTTT.